The source of this T cell receptor beta chain is a study of blood T cells in healthy people across ages. The study's findings and limits: Diversity figures derived from one million T cells were judged to underestimate the true value. Whereas aged donors had fewer naive CD4+ cells, long-lived donors had more of them and higher diversity. A strong correlation was found between TCR beta diversity and the percentage of naive T cells.

V was shortened by 1 base and J by 4 bases, with 12 bases between the two germline ends. The CDR3 is 14 amino acids. Germline V gives CDR1 SGDLS, CDR2 YYNGEE. It was with a sample-barcoded 5' primer and a J-beta primer mix that a second PCR of roughly 6 to 11 cycles was run. Each CDR3 protein is one row after TCRdb ran MiXCR on the 5' RACE reads. The sample includes 1.5 million to 2 million distinct CDR3 sequences, just under 50% of them seen just once. Ten or more counts support this clonotype. Its specificity is unknown. This clonotype originated in a woman in her 40s in good health. V usage is TRBV9 and J usage is TRBJ2-7; perhaps TRBD2 as D (6 bases). The sample comprised blood. The CDR3: CASSVRGSGYEQYF. The CDR3 nucleotides read TGTGCCAGCAGCGTACGGGGAAGCGGGTACGAGCAGTACTTC.